Below, 21 T cell receptor beta chains from the same sample are listed, as sequenced in a study of T cells in narcolepsy. This table comes from immunoSEQ multiplex PCR, and its TCRdb copy is limited to in-frame clones, with some not included. The profile covers about 30,000 clones, with 75% to 90% appearing a single time and under 0.8% taken by the ten largest. The sequenced material came from memory (CD45RA-) CD4+ T cells from blood. The source of these receptors is a human donor in good health.

In this sample, this clone turned up a few times. The CDR3 DNA follows: TGTGCCAGCAGTGAACTGACAGGGGCAAATTCACCCCTCCACTTT. Its protein is CASSELTGANSPLHF. The chain joins TRBV6-1 to TRBJ1-6, with TRBD1 matching 8 bases. The CDR3 is 15 residues long. Germline lookup yields CDR1 MNHNS and CDR2 SASEGT. Trimming removed 2 bases from V and 7 bases from J; junction bases left unmatched: 4.

J is TRBJ2-3 and V is TRBV28; 8 bases line up with TRBD2. This CDR3 has 17 amino acids. V was pared by 5 bases and J by 5 bases, with 15 bases of the junction left unmatched. Looked up from germline, CDR1 is MDHEN and CDR2 is SYDVKM. The CDR3 nucleotides are TGTGCCAGCAGTCTCCCGGGACTAGGCGGATCGGGAGATACGCAGTATTTT. This sequence encodes CASSLPGLGGSGDTQYF.

This clone appeared a few times. The V and J genes are TRBV28 and TRBJ2-2; D possibly corresponds to TRBD1 (5 bases). V was pared by 9 bases and J by 5 bases, with 22 bases between. This CDR3 contains 16 residues. The germline gives CDR1 MDHEN, CDR2 SYDVKM. CDR3 loop: CASRGGLSARTGELFF. Here the CDR3 DNA reads TGTGCCAGTAGGGGTGGGTTGTCGGCAAGAACCGGGGAGCTGTTTTTT.

This chain links TRBV21-1 with TRBJ1-5; the table's D gene call, TRBD1, was not cross checked with the DNA. TRBV21-1 is a pseudogene locus. The CDR3 is 15 amino acids. In DNA, the CDR3 is TGTGCCAGCAGCAAGTGTAGGGGCAGCAATCAGCCCCAGCATTTT. Protein sequence: CASSKCRGSNQPQHF.

The chain has TRBV2 and TRBJ1-5; D is perhaps TRBD1 (5 bases). CDR3 length: 14 residues. Germline V gene sequence: CDR1 SNHLY, CDR2 FYNNEI. V lost 3 bases and J 6 bases, leaving 12 bases between the germline ends. CDR3 sequence reads: CASSEQGAFQPQHF. The CDR3 DNA sequence: TGTGCCAGCAGTGAGCAGGGCGCGTTTCAGCCCCAGCATTTT.

The CDR3 DNA sequence: TGTGCCAGCAGCGAGGGACAGCCCCAAGAGACCCAGTACTTC. It codes for CASSEGQPQETQYF. The chain joins TRBV2 to TRBJ2-5; 7 bases line up with TRBD1. V lost 6 bases to trimming and J lost 1 base; unmatched junction nucleotides: 5. The germline V gene encodes CDR1 SNHLY and CDR2 FYNNEI. The CDR3 runs to 14 residues.

The CDR3 spells CASSPATGGKETQYF. The CDR3 DNA reads TGTGCCAGCTCACCTGCGACAGGGGGAAAAGAGACCCAGTACTTC. The rearrangement links TRBV18 to TRBJ2-5, with TRBD1 identical over 9 bases. Looked up from germline, CDR1 is KGHSH and CDR2 is LQKENI. V shed 3 bases, J shed 3 bases, and the junction held 5 bases outside the gene matches. The CDR3 contains 15 residues.

This clone was counted a few times. V usage is TRBV7-9 and J usage is TRBJ2-5; D might be TRBD1 (5 bases). CDR1 SEHNR and CDR2 FQNEAQ come from the germline V gene (reference sequence). The V end was cut by 4 bases, the J end by 5 bases, with 20 bases between. CDR3 length: 16 residues. This CDR3 is CASSSPIGWGKETQYF. CDR3 DNA sequence: TGTGCCAGCAGCTCCCCCATAGGGTGGGGCAAGGAGACCCAGTACTTC.

This clone appeared a single time. This chain joins TRBV9 and TRBJ1-4; TRBD1 might be the D (5 bases). Trimming left V 6 bases short and J 5 bases short, with 14 bases between. CDR3 size: 14 residues. Germline assignment: CDR1 SGDLS and CDR2 YYNGEE. The CDR3: CASNDGGRNEKLFF. The CDR3, as DNA: TGTGCCAGCAACGATGGGGGGAGGAATGAAAAACTGTTTTTT.

The chain combines TRBV6-5 with TRBJ2-7, with D possibly TRBD2 on 5 matching bases. The CDR3 runs to 15 residues. V gave up 6 bases and J gave up 4 bases, with 19 bases separating them. Germline V gene lookup returns CDR1 MNHEY and CDR2 SVGAGI. In nucleotides, the CDR3 is TGTGCCAGCAGCCGCGAGGGAATTCGCACTTACGAGCAGTACTTC. Residues: CASSREGIRTYEQYF.

The chain recombines TRBV6-5 with TRBJ1-2, with 9 bases aligning to TRBD1. The junction had 5 bases not matched to a gene; V was cut back by 5 bases and J by 7 bases. Germline values: CDR1 MNHEY, CDR2 SVGAGI. The CDR3 length is 13 residues. CDR3 sequence: CASSQTGGGGYTF. The DNA for the CDR3 is TGTGCCAGCAGTCAGACAGGGGGGGGTGGCTACACCTTC.

The V gene is TRBV11-2, the J gene TRBJ2-5; 8 bases map to TRBD1. CDR1 is SGHAT and CDR2 is FQNNGV in the germline V gene. V lost 1 base and J lost 3; bases outside the gene matches: 7. The CDR3 extends over 16 amino acids. The CDR3 is CASSLARTGWEETQYF. CDR3 in DNA: TGTGCCAGCAGCTTAGCCAGGACAGGGTGGGAAGAGACCCAGTACTTC.

In nucleotides, the CDR3 is TGTGCCAGCAGCCAAGGGACAAGCTCCTACAATGAGCAGTTCTTC. Its translation: CASSQGTSSYNEQFF. The chain joins TRBV11-3 to TRBJ2-1, with D maybe TRBD1 (6 bases). Trimming stripped 5 bases from V and 0 bases from J, with 11 bases between. Germline CDR1 reads SGHNT; CDR2 reads YENEEA. The CDR3 sequence is 15 residues long.

The rearrangement joins TRBV9 to TRBJ1-3; D gene uncertain. The CDR3 is 15 amino acids. V was clipped by 0 bases and J by 4 bases, with 11 bases between them. Germline V gene data show CDR1 as SGDLS and CDR2 as YYNGEE. The CDR3 DNA reads TGTGCCAGCAGCGTAGAGAATACTCCGGGAAACACCATATATTTT. Its protein is CASSVENTPGNTIYF.

The V call is TRBV5-5, the J call TRBJ2-2; no firm D call. The CDR3 has 13 amino acids. Deletions cut 4 bases from V and 8 bases from J, with 12 bases between. The germline CDR1 and CDR2 sequences are SGHKS and YYEKEE (reference sequence). CDR3 region: CASSQIFAGELFF. For the CDR3, the DNA is TGTGCCAGCAGCCAGATTTTCGCGGGGGAGCTGTTTTTT.

The chain couples TRBV29-1 to TRBJ1-2; 10 nucleotides line up with TRBD1. Germline-derived CDR1 and CDR2 are SQVTM and ANQGSEA. V dropped 6 bases and J dropped 5; count of bases not matched to a gene: 6. CDR3 size: 13 residues. The CDR3 region is CSVGTGALYGYTF. CDR3 sequence (DNA): TGCAGCGTGGGGACAGGGGCTTTATATGGCTACACCTTC.

The chain is built from TRBV5-8 and TRBJ2-1; TRBD2 is a possible D gene (5 bases). V gave up 5 bases and J gave up 2 bases, with 8 bases separating them. Per the germline V gene, CDR1 is SGHTS and CDR2 is YDEGEE. This CDR3 comprises 13 residues. The CDR3 DNA follows: TGTGCCAGCAGGGACTCCCCCTACAATGAGCAGTTCTTC. Translated, it gives CASRDSPYNEQFF.

The J gene is TRBJ1-2, the V gene TRBV2, with a possible D match to TRBD1 (5 bases). V lost 6 bases and J 3 bases, leaving 17 bases between the germline ends. The CDR3 has 15 amino acids. The germline V gene has CDR1 SNHLY and CDR2 FYNNEI. CDR3 DNA sequence: TGTGCCAGCAGCGCCCGAGGCCGGGGGGACTATGGCTACACCTTC. This gives the protein CASSARGRGDYGYTF.

Remarks on this clone: Compared with germline, one end of the junction differs, possibly owing to a read error. This chain uses TRBV5-1 with TRBJ1-1, with D maybe TRBD1 (5 bases). Germline CDR1 SGHRS, CDR2 YFSETQ. The CDR3 consists of 16 residues. The CDR3 sequence: CVSSLGLGPLNTEAFF. The CDR3 bases are TGCGTCAGCAGCTTGGGGCTAGGGCCCCTGAACACTGAAGCTTTCTTT.

The chain links TRBV2 to TRBJ1-2; TRBD1 agrees at 8 bases. Germline loops: CDR1 SNHLY, CDR2 FYNNEI. Losses at the gene ends were 5 bases for V and 4 bases for J; bases not matched to a gene: 6. This CDR3 comprises 14 residues. This chain's CDR3 is CASSQRDRPYGYTF. CDR3 coding DNA: TGTGCCAGCAGTCAACGGGACAGGCCCTATGGCTACACCTTC.

The chain uses TRBV7-9 and TRBJ1-5; TRBD1 matches at 11 bases. CDR1 is SEHNR and CDR2 is FQNEAQ in the germline V gene (reference sequence). V was pared by 2 bases and J by 5 bases, with 5 bases of the junction left unmatched. The CDR3 consists of 16 residues. CDR3 in amino acids: CASSLRTGGKDQPQHF. CDR3 DNA sequence: TGTGCCAGCAGCTTAAGGACAGGGGGCAAGGATCAGCCCCAGCATTTT.